The rows below give T cell receptor beta chains drawn from one sample of a study of blood T cell repertoires in COVID-19. Here immunoSEQ multiplex PCR was the method, and the copy in TCRdb shows in-frame clones only, minus some. Of tens of thousands of clones listed, 86% were seen once; the top ten hold just under 25%. The sequenced sample consisted of peripheral blood. The receptors were sampled from a woman older than 75 with acute or convalescent COVID-19. CDR3s include the opening cysteine and the closing phenylalanine or tryptophan. Fields, in order: J gene, clone size, V gene, D gene, CDR3 DNA, CDR3 protein. D genes are given only for firm matches. The listing skips clone size in some rows; elsewhere it reads once, few, many or a size class.

>TRBJ2-2|NA|TRBV5-4|NA
TGTGCCAGCAGCTTGGAACAGTACACCGGGGAGCTGTTTTTT
CASSLEQYTGELFF
>TRBJ2-3|NA|TRBV14|NA
TGTGCCAGCAGCCTCATACAAGATACGCAGTATTTT
CASSLIQDTQYF
>TRBJ2-5|NA|TRBV5-6|NA
TGTGCCAGCAGCTTGTTTAGTAAGGAGACCCAGTACTTC
CASSLFSKETQYF
>TRBJ1-4|NA|TRBV5-1|NA
TGCGCCAGCAGCTCCGGCAGTCTAGCAACTAATGAAAAACTGTTTTTT
CASSSGSLATNEKLFF
>TRBJ1-1|NA|TRBV5-1|NA
TGCGCCAGCAGCCCCGGGGCAGGGACTCTGAACACTGAAGCTTTCTTT
CASSPGAGTLNTEAFF
>TRBJ1-5|NA|TRBV9|NA
TGTGCCAGCAGCCCTGCGGATGGACCCCAGCATTTT
CASSPADGPQHF
>TRBJ2-2|NA|TRBV7-8|NA
TGTGCCAGCAGCATAGCTCGAGGGACCGGGGAGCTGTTTTTT
CASSIARGTGELFF
>TRBJ2-2|NA|TRBV10-3|TRBD1
TGTGCCATCAGGACGACAGGGGGGACCGGGGAGCTGTTTTTT
CAIRTTGGTGELFF
>TRBJ1-2|once|TRBV7-9|NA
TGTGCCAGCAGCCGCACAGCTAACTATGGCTACACCTTC
CASSRTANYGYTF
>TRBJ2-7|NA|TRBV3-1/TRBV3-2|TRBD2
TGTGCCAGCAGCCAAGATACGCTAGCGGACTACGAGCAGTACTTC
CASSQDTLADYEQYF
>TRBJ1-1|NA|TRBV5-4|TRBD1
TGTGCCAGCAGCTTGGGACAGGGGGCGGGAATTAACACTGAAGCTTTCTTT
CASSLGQGAGINTEAFF
>TRBJ2-5|NA|TRBV5-1|NA
TGCGCCAGCAGCTTGGCGTCAGGCCAAGAGACCCAGTACTTC
CASSLASGQETQYF
>TRBJ2-1|few|TRBV5-1|TRBD2
TGCGCCAGCAGCGGACTAGCGTCCTACAATGAGCAGTTCTTC
CASSGLASYNEQFF
>TRBJ1-3|NA|TRBV6-5|NA
TGTGCCAGCAGTTATGCGCCCCCAGGGTCTGGAAACACCATATATTTT
CASSYAPPGSGNTIYF
>TRBJ1-1|NA|TRBV10-3|NA
TGTGCCATCAGTAAGACAGAGGCCACCCGAGAAGCTTTCTTT
CAISKTEATREAFF
>TRBJ1-3|NA|TRBV7-9|NA
TGTGCCAGCAGCTTAGTGGGGGGTTCCGACACCATATATTTT
CASSLVGGSDTIYF
>TRBJ2-3|NA|TRBV10-3|TRBD2
TGTGCCATCAGGGGGACTAGCGATAGCACAGATACGCAGTATTTT
CAIRGTSDSTDTQYF
>TRBJ2-3|NA|TRBV5-1|TRBD2
TGCGCCAGCAGCTTGGAATTGTCTAGCGGGAGTCAGTATTTT
CASSLELSSGSQYF
>TRBJ2-2|NA|TRBV9|NA
TGTGCCAGCAGCGTATACAGGGTTCACACCGGGGAGCTGTTTTTT
CASSVYRVHTGELFF
>TRBJ2-2|NA|TRBV5-8|NA
TGTGCCAGCAGCCAATTCACCGGGGAGCTGTTTTTT
CASSQFTGELFF
>TRBJ2-7|few|TRBV7-6|TRBD2
TGTGCCAGCAGCCCTCTAGCGGGGGGATCCTACGAGCAGTACTTC
CASSPLAGGSYEQYF
>TRBJ1-2|once|TRBV10-3|NA
TGTGCCATCAGTGACCTAACAGGGTATGGCTACACCTTC
CAISDLTGYGYTF
>TRBJ2-1|few|TRBV6-7|TRBD2
TGTGCCAGCAGAACTCCGGGACTAGCGGTGTACAATGAGCAGTTCTTC
CASRTPGLAVYNEQFF
>TRBJ1-1|NA|TRBV30|TRBD1
TGTGCCTGGAGTGGACAGGGGGTCACTGAAGCTTTCTTT
CAWSGQGVTEAFF
>TRBJ2-2|NA|TRBV28|NA
TGTGCCAGCAGTTTCCCAGGGACCGGGGAGCTGTTTTTT
CASSFPGTGELFF
>TRBJ1-1|NA|TRBV19|TRBD1
TGTGCCAGTAGTATAGCCCAGGGGGACACTGAAGCTTTCTTT
CASSIAQGDTEAFF
>TRBJ2-1|NA|TRBV9|NA
TGTGCCAGCAGTCCAACCGGGGGCAATGAGCAGTTCTTC
CASSPTGGNEQFF
>TRBJ2-3|NA|TRBV9|TRBD2
TGTGCCAGCAGCGTGGCCGGGACTAGCGGGAGATGGGGCACAGATACGCAGTATTTT
CASSVAGTSGRWGTDTQYF
>TRBJ1-6|NA|TRBV6-4|NA
TGTGCCAGCAGTGACGTCAGGGGTTCACCCCTCCACTTT
CASSDVRGSPLHF
>TRBJ2-3|NA|TRBV19|TRBD2
TGTGCCAGTAGTATCGGGGGGGCCGGAGATACGCAGTATTTT
CASSIGGAGDTQYF
>TRBJ1-2|NA|TRBV28|NA
TGTGCCAGCAGTTTACAGGGAGGCTATGGCTACACCTTC
CASSLQGGYGYTF
>TRBJ2-2|few|TRBV19|TRBD2
TGTGCCAGTAGTACTCGAGGGACTAGCGGGGGGTTCAAGGCCGGGGAGCTGTTTTTT
CASSTRGTSGGFKAGELFF
>TRBJ1-5|once|TRBV2|TRBD1
TGTGCCAGCAGTGAAGGCTTAGGGGGCGGACAGCCCCAGCATTTT
CASSEGLGGGQPQHF
>TRBJ2-1|NA|TRBV6-4|TRBD1
TGTGCCAGCAGTGACTCAGGGGGCTCCAGGGCCGATGAGCAGTTCTTC
CASSDSGGSRADEQFF
>TRBJ1-4|NA|TRBV6-1|NA
TGTGCCAGCAGTGCTACTCCGGCAACTAATGAAAAACTGTTTTTT
CASSATPATNEKLFF
>TRBJ1-4|NA|TRBV9|NA
TGTGCCAGCAGCGTATCCGGACAGCATAATGAAAAACTGTTTTTT
CASSVSGQHNEKLFF
>TRBJ1-6|NA|TRBV2|NA
TGTGCCAGCATTGTTTCTGATTCACCCCTCCACTTT
CASIVSDSPLHF
>TRBJ2-1|NA|TRBV10-3|NA
TGTGCCATCTCTCCCGGACTATTCAGATACAATGAGCAGTTCTTC
CAISPGLFRYNEQFF
>TRBJ1-5|NA|TRBV4-1|NA
TGCGCCAGCAGCCGCACAGGGACAAATTATCAGCCCCAGCATTTT
CASSRTGTNYQPQHF
>TRBJ1-1|NA|TRBV27|NA
TGTGCCAGCAGTTCCCAGGAGACGGGAAACACTGAAGCTTTCTTT
CASSSQETGNTEAFF
>TRBJ1-6|NA|TRBV19|TRBD1
TGTGCCAGTAGTACCCGGACAGGGATTGGGTCACCCCTCCACTTT
CASSTRTGIGSPLHF
>TRBJ2-1|NA|TRBV18|NA
TGTGCCAGCTCACCACTGGCCGAGCAGTTCTTC
CASSPLAEQFF
>TRBJ1-2|NA|TRBV5-1|NA
TGCGCCAGCAGCTTGTTACAGGGTCCTAACTATGGCTACACCTTC
CASSLLQGPNYGYTF
>TRBJ2-1|NA|TRBV7-6|TRBD2
TGTGCCAGCAGCTTAGTTGGAGGTCTACTAGCGAGAAATGAGCAGTTCTTC
CASSLVGGLLARNEQFF
>TRBJ2-3|once|TRBV6-4|TRBD2
TGTGCCAGCAGTCTAGCGGGGGGACGCACAGATACGCAGTATTTT
CASSLAGGRTDTQYF
>TRBJ1-6|few|TRBV11-2|NA
TGTGCCAGCAGCTCAGAAAGGACTCACTCCTATAATTCACCCCTCCACTTT
CASSSERTHSYNSPLHF
>TRBJ2-1|NA|TRBV19|NA
TGTGCCAGTACGAGAACCGGGTTGAACAATGAGCAGTTCTTC
CASTRTGLNNEQFF
>TRBJ2-7|NA|TRBV15|NA
TGTGCCACCAGCAGAGATGTCGGCTACGAGCAGTACTTC
CATSRDVGYEQYF
>TRBJ2-2|NA|TRBV5-5|TRBD1
TGTGCCAGCAGCTCGGGACAGGGGGTGGCCACCGGGGAGCTGTTTTTT
CASSSGQGVATGELFF
>TRBJ2-1|NA|TRBV10-1|TRBD1
TGCGCCAGCAGTGATAGGACAGGGTTTGGCAATGAGCAGTTCTTC
CASSDRTGFGNEQFF
>TRBJ2-1|NA|TRBV19|NA
TGTGCCAGTAGTCCTACCCCAGGGGCTACCTACAATGAGCAGTTCTTC
CASSPTPGATYNEQFF
>TRBJ1-1|NA|TRBV2|TRBD1
TGTGCCAGCAACCCGACAGGGATGGGTACTGAAGCTTTCTTT
CASNPTGMGTEAFF
>TRBJ2-3|NA|TRBV7-2|TRBD2
TGTGCCAGCAGCTTAGGAGAGGGTGCGGGAGGGCCTTTAAGTCCACTGTATTTT
CASSLGEGAGGPLSPLYF